This T cell receptor beta chain came from a study of control samples from healthy donors and cancer patients. The CDR3 sequence is 15 residues long. CDR1 is SGHVS, CDR2 FQNEAQ, per germline. The V end was cut by 2 bases, the J end by 0 bases, with 7 bases between. There are a few counts of this clone. The table came from immunoSEQ multiplex PCR; TCRdb's copy has only in-frame clones and leaves some out. The sample records about 51,000 clones, more than 70% being singletons. V usage is TRBV7-8 and J usage is TRBJ2-2; a possible D gene is TRBD2 (5 bases). The sequencing sample was made of PBMCs. The source is a man aged 50 to 59 with head and neck cancer. The CDR3 loop reads CASSLYGANTGELFF. CDR3 nucleotides: TGTGCCAGCAGCTTATACGGGGCGAACACCGGGGAGCTGTTTTTT.